This T cell receptor (beta chain) was documented in a study of regulatory T cells in long-lasting Graves disease. Building the TCR beta libraries relied on iRepertoire HTBI primers, and CDR3 regions underwent Arm-PCR. A single record per CDR3 protein comes from TCRdb applying MiXCR to the multiplex PCR reads. The data show roughly 440,000 distinct CDR3 sequences, 15% to 20% seen once. Study-level results: Preferential use of TRBV28, TRBJ1-2 and TRBJ2-5 was seen in persistent disease. Accuracy might have suffered from few samples.

In this sample, this clonotype turned up many times. Its antigen is as yet unknown. Trimming cost V 5 bases and J 12 bases, with 26 bases left between them. The CDR3 sequence is 16 residues long. Looked up from germline, CDR1 is MDHEN and CDR2 is SYDVKM. The time point was: newly diagnosed GD, antithyroid drugs for less than 3 months. Preparation of the TCR library used RNA extracted from PBMCs. These data also featured in a second study, about T cells in Graves' hyperthyroidism and ophthalmopathy. From that report: Patients were excluded for uncontrolled infection, other autoimmune disease, pregnancy or lactation. A set of HTBI primers served as the primers for a first-round RT-PCR of the TCR CDR3.

Sequenced here: peripheral blood mononuclear cells (PBMCs), sampled at new diagnosis, from a patient treated with antithyroid drugs. The source of this sequence is a woman aged 18-35 years with Graves disease. The J gene is TRBJ2-1, the V gene TRBV28; TRBD1 is a possible D gene (6 bases). The CDR3 DNA sequence: TGTGCCAGCAGTCCGACCGCCGAGACAGGTTCTTGGGGGCAGTTCTTC. It encodes CASSPTAETGSWGQFF.